The 8 T cell receptor beta chains presented below share a single source sample, sequenced in a study of cytomegalovirus exposure and HLA in healthy donors. The PCR was carried out with 60 Vbeta primers and 13 Jbeta primers. Method: immunoSEQ multiplex PCR; TCRdb's copy keeps in-frame clones and lacks some. Found here are roughly 120,000 clones, around three quarters of them singletons; the top ten hold 3% to 3.5%. The sequenced material came from PBMCs. The receptors originated from a male donor in good health and CMV-seronegative.

V is TRBV28 and J is TRBJ2-5; TRBD1 is a possible D gene (6 bases). Near its end, the DNA agrees better with TRBJ2-7, so the J call may be wrong. Germline CDR1 and CDR2: MDHEN and SYDVKM. The CDR3 is made up of 15 amino acids. CDR3 residues: CASRPARGQTYEQYF. For the CDR3, the DNA is TGTGCCAGCAGACCCGCCCGGGGACAAACCTACGAGCAGTACTTC.

The chain recombines TRBV4-3 with TRBJ2-7; TRBD2 agrees at 7 bases. The junction had 6 bases not matched to a gene; V was cut back by 3 bases and J by 1 base. Germline values: CDR1 LGHNA, CDR2 YSLEER. The CDR3 totals 15 residues. In DNA form, the CDR3 reads TGCGCCAGCAGCCAGAGGGAGGGGTGGTCCTACGAGCAGTACTTC. Residues: CASSQREGWSYEQYF.

The gene calls are TRBV28 and TRBJ1-4; 7 nucleotides agree with TRBD1. Trimming removed 6 bases from V and 7 bases from J; junction bases left unmatched: 11. This CDR3 has 15 amino acids. The germline gives CDR1 MDHEN, CDR2 SYDVKM. CDR3 region: CASRREGTVGEKLFF. The CDR3 DNA reads as TGTGCCAGCAGAAGAGAAGGGACAGTAGGTGAAAAACTGTTTTTT.

This clone came up a few times. This rearrangement joins TRBV6-5 to TRBJ2-5; the D is unclear. The V end was cut by 2 bases, the J end by 2 bases, with 6 bases between. This CDR3 spans 13 amino acids. Germline-derived CDR1 and CDR2 are MNHEY and SVGAGI. The CDR3 region has the DNA TGTGCCAGCAGTTACGTCCGTCAAGAGACCCAGTACTTC. It translates to CASSYVRQETQYF.

The chain has TRBV7-6 and TRBJ2-5; the D gene is possibly TRBD1 (5 bases). The closer fit of TRBJ2-7 to the DNA end suggests the J call may be wrong. The CDR3 extends over 13 amino acids. Germline loops: CDR1 SGHVS, CDR2 FNYEAQ. The CDR3 region has the DNA TGTGCCAGCAGCCCGGACACCTCCTACGAGCAGTACTTC. Residues: CASSPDTSYEQYF.

The J gene is TRBJ2-5, the V gene TRBV14, with D maybe TRBD2 (5 bases). The DNA end is a closer match to TRBJ2-7, so the J assignment may be wrong. This CDR3 comprises 15 residues. CDR1 SGHDN and CDR2 FVKESK come from the germline V gene. The CDR3 region is CASSQLAGIVYEQYF. The DNA for the CDR3 is TGTGCCAGCAGCCAACTAGCAGGTATAGTCTACGAGCAGTACTTC.

The V and J genes are TRBV7-6 and TRBJ2-7, with D possibly TRBD2 on 7 matching bases. This CDR3 has 16 residues. Trimming took off 3 bases at V and 3 bases at J, with 18 bases between the two ends. The germline gives CDR1 SGHVS, CDR2 FNYEAQ. The CDR3 spells CASSFKGGGQFYEQYF. In DNA, the CDR3 is TGTGCCAGCAGCTTTAAGGGCGGGGGACAATTCTACGAGCAGTACTTC.

The chain employs TRBV6-6 and TRBJ1-1; D not resolved. Trimming removed 4 bases from V and 0 bases from J, with 6 bases in between. Germline V lookup: CDR1 MNHNY, CDR2 SVGAGI (reference sequence). CDR3 length: 13 residues. The CDR3, as DNA: TGTGCCAGCAGTTTAATTGTGAACACTGAAGCTTTCTTT. Translation: CASSLIVNTEAFF.